The subject of this entry is one TCR beta chain. Healthy individuals of Caucasian origin from Russia, aged 6 to 90, served as donors. Each donor supplied 7.5 to 10 milliliters of peripheral blood. Samples had at least 7 million PBMCs isolated from them. The CDR3 runs 13 residues. Germline V gene sequence: CDR1 MNHEY, CDR2 SVGEGT. Trimming cost V 8 bases and J 0 bases, with 10 bases left between them. The sample belongs to a study of blood T cells in healthy people across ages. PCR was performed a second time for 7 to 11 cycles using a sample-barcoded 5' primer and a J-beta primer mix. TCRdb processed the 5' RACE reads anew with MiXCR; each CDR3 protein has one entry. The data hold 1.5 million to 2 million distinct CDR3 sequences, with 28% observed a single time.

The rearrangement joins TRBV6-2 or TRBV6-3 to TRBJ1-1; no reliable D call. This clonotype originated in a woman in her 30s in good health. Sequencing was carried out using blood. The CDR3 region is CASRQLMNTEAFF. The CDR3 DNA follows: TGTGCCAGCCGGCAGCTCATGAACACTGAAGCTTTCTTT.